Below, 18 T cell receptor beta chains from the same sample are listed, as sequenced in a study of cytomegalovirus exposure and HLA in healthy donors. The PCR employed 60 Vbeta primers together with 13 Jbeta primers. Profiling relied on immunoSEQ multiplex PCR, and the TCRdb table lists in-frame clones only, not all of them. The data show about 270,000 clones, roughly 70% seen once. Specimen: PBMCs. All receptors come from a female donor in good health and CMV-seronegative.

J is TRBJ2-5 and V is TRBV6-5; 8 bases are a match to TRBD1. The CDR3 sequence is 13 residues long. The germline V gene encodes CDR1 MNHEY and CDR2 SVGAGI. The junction had 7 bases not matched to a gene; V was cut back by 5 bases and J by 8 bases. CDR3 sequence: CASSTGTGGTQYF. The CDR3 bases are TGTGCCAGCAGTACCGGGACAGGTGGTACCCAGTACTTC.

V is TRBV6-1 and J is TRBJ1-1, with a tentative D call TRBD1 (6 bases). The germline V gene encodes CDR1 MNHNS and CDR2 SASEGT. V shed 8 bases and J shed 4 bases, with 17 bases lying between them. This CDR3 region has 14 residues. In DNA form, the CDR3 reads TGTGCCAGCGGCTTGGACAGCCCGGGCACTGAAGCTTTCTTT. It yields the protein CASGLDSPGTEAFF.

This clone was picked up a small number of times. The chain links TRBV21-1 to TRBJ2-7; the DNA was not used to check the table's D call, TRBD1. TRBV21-1 is a documented pseudogene. The CDR3 runs 18 residues. The CDR3 sequence is CASSQPGGPTGDSYEQYF. CDR3 DNA sequence: TGTGCCAGCAGCCAACCGGGCGGTCCGACAGGGGACTCCTACGAGCAGTACTTC.

CDR3 protein: CASSQGAGGPGSTDTQYF. The CDR3 bases are TGCGCCAGCAGCCAAGGGGCGGGAGGGCCTGGGAGCACAGATACGCAGTATTTT. The J gene is TRBJ2-3, the V gene TRBV4-1; 9 nucleotides agree with TRBD2. The CDR3 is made up of 18 amino acids. Germline trimming cut 1 base from V and 0 bases from J; bases unmatched to any gene: 8. CDR1 is MGHRA and CDR2 is YSYEKL in the germline V gene.

The V gene is TRBV28, the J gene TRBJ2-7, with 9 bases fitting TRBD2. The V gene end was trimmed by 3 bases and the J gene end by 2 bases; junction bases not matched to a gene: 8. Per the germline V gene, CDR1 is MDHEN and CDR2 is SYDVKM. CDR3 length: 16 residues. The CDR3 region has the DNA TGTGCCAGCAGTTTTCGGGTGCCTAGCGGGACCTACGAGCAGTACTTC. It encodes CASSFRVPSGTYEQYF.

V gene TRBV5-1 combines with J gene TRBJ2-1; the match to TRBD2 covers 8 bases. The junction had 3 bases not matched to a gene; V was cut back by 0 bases and J by 4 bases. The CDR3 consists of 15 residues. Germline CDR1 is SGHRS and CDR2 is YFSETQ. DNA for the CDR3: TGCGCCAGCAGCTTGGTGACTAGCGTATACAATGAGCAGTTCTTC. This encodes CASSLVTSVYNEQFF.

This clone appeared a single time. The V and J genes are TRBV5-8 and TRBJ2-2, with D perhaps matching TRBD1 (6 bases). Trimming took off 7 bases at V and 7 bases at J, with 23 bases between the two ends. CDR1 is SGHTS, CDR2 YDEGEE, per germline. CDR3 size: 16 residues. As DNA, the CDR3 is TGTGCCAGCCCCAGGAATTACAGGGCGGAGAACGGGGAGCTGTTTTTT. Translating gives CASPRNYRAENGELFF.

A single count supports this clone. For the CDR3, the DNA is TGTGCCATCAAAGGACAGGACGTTTTTCACGAGCAGTACTTC. It is translated as CAIKGQDVFHEQYF. The rearrangement links TRBV10-3 to TRBJ2-7; 7 bases are a match to TRBD1. Per the germline V gene, CDR1 is ENHRY and CDR2 is SYGVKD. J lost 5 bases, V lost 7 bases, and 11 bases had no gene match. The CDR3 is 14 amino acids.

CDR3 sequence reads: CASSPTSEFYEQYF. DNA for the CDR3: TGTGCCAGCAGCCCGACTAGCGAATTCTACGAGCAGTACTTC. The rearrangement joins TRBV9 to TRBJ2-7, with 8 bases identical to TRBD2. This CDR3 is 14 amino acids long. CDR1 and CDR2 (germline): SGDLS, YYNGEE. Trimming took 4 bases from V and 3 from J; bases not matched to a gene: 6.

The chain is built from TRBV5-6 and TRBJ2-1; TRBD2 matches at 15 bases. V shed 5 bases, J shed 10 bases, and the junction held 7 bases outside the gene matches. This CDR3 is 15 amino acids long. Germline V gene sequence: CDR1 SGHDT, CDR2 YYEEEE. As DNA, the CDR3 is TGTGCCAGCAGGGCCGGACTAGCGGGAGGGACCGAGCAGTTCTTC. It is translated as CASRAGLAGGTEQFF.

The genes are TRBV7-8 and TRBJ1-1; possible D gene TRBD1, 5 bases. Germline CDR1 reads SGHVS; CDR2 reads FQNEAQ. The CDR3 is 14 residues long. V was cut by 1 base and J by 8 bases, with 14 bases left in between. CDR3 sequence (DNA): TGTGCCAGCAGCTTAGAGGAGACAGAAGTAGAAGCTTTCTTT. Protein sequence: CASSLEETEVEAFF.

The V gene is TRBV6-5, the J gene TRBJ2-2; 7 nucleotides align to TRBD2. The CDR3 consists of 16 residues. CDR1 and CDR2 (germline): MNHEY, SVGAGI. With V trimmed by 0 bases and J by 7 bases, 8 bases remained unmatched. The CDR3 spells CASSYSGGGTLGELFF. CDR3 nucleotides: TGTGCCAGCAGTTACTCCGGCGGGGGTACTCTCGGGGAGCTGTTTTTT.

The chain uses TRBV10-1 and TRBJ2-7, with 11 bases that match TRBD2. The V gene's germline CDR1 is WNHNN and CDR2 SYGVQD (reference sequence). Trimming cost V 4 bases and J 2 bases; bases outside gene matches: 10. The CDR3 covers 17 residues. In DNA, the CDR3 is TGCGCCAGCAGTGGGATCCTTCTAGCGGGAGGCACCTACGAGCAGTACTTC. Residues: CASSGILLAGGTYEQYF.

The rearrangement links TRBV27 to TRBJ1-1; TRBD1 matches 8 bases. This CDR3 is 14 amino acids long. Trimming took 5 bases from V and 4 from J; bases not matched to a gene: 6. CDR1 and CDR2 from the germline V gene are MNHEY and SMNVEV (reference sequence). This CDR3 is CASSPGTGFTEAFF. The CDR3 coding sequence is TGTGCCAGCAGTCCCGGGACAGGATTCACTGAAGCTTTCTTT.

The chain links TRBV2 to TRBJ2-5; TRBD1 matches at 8 bases. The CDR3 sequence is 19 residues long. V gave up 1 base and J gave up 1 base; unmatched junction bases: 14. Germline V gene lookup returns CDR1 SNHLY and CDR2 FYNNEI. CDR3 protein: CASSEVLGRQGYIQETQYF. The CDR3 nucleotides are TGTGCCAGCAGTGAAGTATTGGGGAGACAGGGGTACATCCAAGAGACCCAGTACTTC.

CDR3 amino acids: CASSLEGSGRAYGNEQFF. DNA of the CDR3: TGTGCCAGCAGCTTGGAGGGTAGCGGGAGGGCCTACGGCAATGAGCAGTTCTTC. The chain uses TRBV5-6 and TRBJ2-1, with 11 bases identical to TRBD2. Germline CDR1 SGHDT, CDR2 YYEEEE. The CDR3 totals 18 residues. Trimming at V came to 0 bases and at J to 6 bases, leaving 11 bases not matched to a gene.

This clone was recorded a few times. The chain links TRBV2 to TRBJ2-1; 7 bases are shared with TRBD2. This CDR3 is 13 amino acids long. Germline values: CDR1 SNHLY, CDR2 FYNNEI. The V gene end was trimmed by 9 bases and the J gene end by 10 bases; junction bases not matched to a gene: 12. CDR3 region: CARRPPGLQEQFF. As DNA, the CDR3 is TGTGCCAGGAGACCCCCGGGACTACAGGAGCAGTTCTTC.

The chain couples TRBV11-2 to TRBJ2-5, with D maybe TRBD1 (5 bases). Trimming removed 4 bases at V and 5 bases at J, with 14 bases between. CDR3 size: 14 residues. Germline V gives CDR1 SGHAT, CDR2 FQNNGV. CDR3: CASSYRTSRETQYF. The CDR3 coding sequence is TGTGCCAGCAGCTACCGGACATCCCGGGAGACCCAGTACTTC.